The 21 T cell receptor beta chains below come from one sample, sequenced in a study of T cells in Graves' hyperthyroidism and ophthalmopathy. Researchers took RNA transcripts and amplified the TCR beta CDR3 regions from them. Using the HTBI primer set, a first-round RT-PCR was run on the TCR CDR3. MiXCR, applied by TCRdb to the multiplex PCR reads, yields one record per CDR3 protein. The repertoire holds around 300,000 distinct CDR3 sequences, 12% to 15% seen once, with 30% in the top ten. The specimen sequenced was blood. The receptors shown here come from a woman in her fifties or sixties with Graves' hyperthyroidism that later progressed to Graves' ophthalmopathy.

This clonotype has at least ten counts. This chain connects TRBV6-1 to TRBJ2-7; 9 bases align to TRBD2. Germline CDR1 is MNHNS and CDR2 is SASEGT. This CDR3 has 15 amino acids. The V gene end was trimmed by 2 bases and the J gene end by 3 bases; junction bases not matched to a gene: 5. For the CDR3, the DNA is TGTGCCAGCAGTGAATCAAGCGGGGGGTACTACGAGCAGTACTTC. Protein: CASSESSGGYYEQYF.

This clonotype has at least ten counts. The gene calls are TRBV11-2 and TRBJ2-1; 12 bases agree with TRBD2. V dropped 2 bases and J dropped 9; count of bases not matched to a gene: 5. Germline CDR1 reads SGHAT; CDR2 reads FQNNGV. There are 15 residues in the CDR3. The CDR3 DNA reads TGTGCCAGCAGCTTACTAGCGGGAGGGCGGCGTGAGCAGTTCTTC. It is translated as CASSLLAGGRREQFF.

This clonotype was counted a few times. This clone may be a read error of a much larger clone one base away. The chain's CDR3 is CSAGQGGGGTKAFF. The CDR3, as DNA: TGCAGTGCAGGACAGGGAGGAGGGGGCACTAAAGCTTTCTTT. The chain combines TRBV20-1 with TRBJ1-1; 8 bases line up with TRBD1. Per the germline V gene, CDR1 is DFQATT and CDR2 is SNEGSKA (reference sequence). This CDR3 has 14 residues.

This clonotype appeared a few times. V usage is TRBV20-1 and J usage is TRBJ1-2; D unclear. The V end was cut by 1 base, the J end by 8 bases, with 11 bases between. The CDR3 loop spans 12 amino acids. Germline CDR1 and CDR2: DFQATT and SNEGSKA (reference sequence). The chain's CDR3 is CSARVASGGYTF. CDR3 bases: TGCAGTGCTAGAGTAGCGTCAGGCGGCTACACCTTC.

This clonotype was counted many times. The chain links TRBV28 to TRBJ1-5; D is possibly TRBD1 (5 bases). Germline V lookup: CDR1 MDHEN, CDR2 SYDVKM. The CDR3 contains 15 residues. Trimming cost V 2 bases and J 4 bases, with 12 bases left between them. The DNA for the CDR3 is TGTGCCAGCAGTTTAGGATCGGGGGGGAATCAGCCCCAGCATTTT. Translation: CASSLGSGGNQPQHF.

Many counts were recorded for this clonotype. V gene TRBV28 combines with J gene TRBJ2-3; 7 positions agree with TRBD2. With 3 bases clipped from V and 4 bases from J, the junction kept 7 bases outside the gene matches. The germline V gene encodes CDR1 MDHEN and CDR2 SYDVKM. The CDR3 is made up of 15 amino acids. This CDR3 is CASSLAGVSADTQYF. CDR3 coding DNA: TGTGCCAGCAGTTTGGCGGGAGTGAGTGCAGATACGCAGTATTTT.

This clonotype was counted at least ten times. The chain has TRBV6-1 and TRBJ2-7; D is possibly TRBD2 (6 bases). CDR3 length: 14 amino acids. Per the germline V gene, CDR1 is MNHNS and CDR2 is SASEGT. V lost 5 bases to trimming and J lost 0 bases, with 11 bases between them. Written as DNA, the CDR3 is TGTGCCAGCAGTTATGGGAGGCTCTCCTACGAGCAGTACTTC. As protein: CASSYGRLSYEQYF.

Many counts were recorded for this clonotype. The chain links TRBV15 to TRBJ1-1; no firm D call. The germline V gene has CDR1 LNHNV and CDR2 YYDKDF (reference sequence). Trimming shortened V by 1 base and J by 10 bases, and 13 bases separated the two germline ends. The CDR3 covers 13 residues. CDR3 DNA sequence: TGTGCCACCAGCAGAGCGTCGGATGGTGGAGCTTTCTTT. Residues: CATSRASDGGAFF.

V is TRBV28 and J is TRBJ2-7, with D maybe TRBD1 (5 bases). The CDR3 sequence is 12 residues long. Germline values: CDR1 MDHEN, CDR2 SYDVKM. Trimming removed 6 bases from V and 9 bases from J, with 15 bases in between. As DNA, the CDR3 is TGTGCCAGCAGAGACCTTGGTGGGGCGCAGTACTTC. This gives the protein CASRDLGGAQYF.

V gene TRBV9 combines with J gene TRBJ2-3; either TRBD1 or TRBD2 may fit D (5 bases each). V lost 0 bases, J lost 3 bases, and 8 bases lay in between. The CDR3 sequence is 14 residues long. The germline gives CDR1 SGDLS, CDR2 YYNGEE. CDR3 in amino acids: CASSVGDATDTQYF. The CDR3 DNA is TGTGCCAGCAGCGTAGGGGACGCAACAGATACGCAGTATTTT.

This clonotype was counted at least ten times. This chain connects TRBV6-1 to TRBJ1-2, with D possibly being TRBD1 (5 bases). The germline CDR1 and CDR2 sequences are MNHNS and SASEGT. V dropped 7 bases and J dropped 7 bases, with 16 bases sitting between them. The CDR3 sequence is 13 residues long. In DNA form, the CDR3 reads TGTGCCAGCAAATCCGCGGCGACAGTTGGCTACACCTTC. Translating it yields CASKSAATVGYTF.

The table lists this clonotype with many counts. This rearrangement joins TRBV28 to TRBJ2-4; possible D gene TRBD1, 6 bases. V lost 11 bases and J 5 bases, leaving 19 bases between the germline ends. The germline gives CDR1 MDHEN, CDR2 SYDVKM. The CDR3 covers 14 residues. In nucleotides, the CDR3 is TGTGCCCTACAGGGAAGGGGCAGGGAAAACATTCAGTACTTC. Its translation: CALQGRGRENIQYF.

The V gene is TRBV7-8, the J gene TRBJ1-4; TRBD1 matches at 7 bases. J was trimmed by 4 bases and V by 8 bases; bases with no gene match: 7. Germline V lookup: CDR1 SGHVS, CDR2 FQNEAQ. The CDR3 totals 14 residues. The CDR3 DNA is TGTGCCAGCGGTTCGGGACAGAGTAATGAAAAACTGTTTTTT. This encodes CASGSGQSNEKLFF.

This clonotype has ten or more counts. The chain has TRBV12-3 or TRBV12-4 and TRBJ1-3; TRBD1 matches at 7 bases. V shed 0 bases, J shed 4 bases, and the junction held 0 bases outside the gene matches. The CDR3 covers 14 residues. The CDR3 sequence: CASSLAQGGNTIYF. The CDR3 coding sequence is TGTGCCAGCAGTTTAGCACAGGGGGGAAACACCATATATTTT.

In this sample, this clonotype turned up many times. The CDR3 DNA is TGTGCCAGCAGCCAACAGGCACCCGGCGAGCAGTACTTC. Its translation: CASSQQAPGEQYF. V is TRBV3-1 and J is TRBJ2-7; D gene ambiguous. The germline V and J ends were trimmed by 2 bases and 6 bases, with 11 bases remaining between them. CDR1 is LGHDT and CDR2 is YNNKEL in the germline V gene (reference sequence). There are 13 residues in the CDR3.

The V gene is TRBV20-1, the J gene TRBJ1-4, with TRBD1 matching 9 bases. V lost 4 bases to trimming and J lost 7 bases; unmatched junction nucleotides: 4. Germline CDR1 DFQATT, CDR2 SNEGSKA (reference sequence). This CDR3 contains 13 residues. The CDR3 is CSAIRTGAEKLFF. Written as DNA, the CDR3 is TGCAGTGCTATACGGACAGGGGCTGAAAAACTGTTTTTT.

This clonotype has at least ten counts. The rearrangement joins TRBV20-1 to TRBJ2-7; D is possibly TRBD2 (5 bases). The CDR3 is 13 amino acids. Germline V gene sequence: CDR1 DFQATT, CDR2 SNEGSKA (reference sequence). Trimming stripped 6 bases from V and 5 bases from J, with 17 bases between. In DNA, the CDR3 is TGCAGTGCGACAACCGGAGGAGAGGACGAGCAGTACTTC. Its translation is CSATTGGEDEQYF.

This clonotype was observed a handful of times. The chain's CDR3 is CASSPPGSGEAFF. The DNA of the CDR3 is TGTGCCAGCAGCCCCCCGGGAAGCGGTGAAGCTTTCTTT. The chain is built from TRBV7-9 and TRBJ1-1; no firm D call. Germline V gives CDR1 SEHNR, CDR2 FQNEAQ (reference sequence). This CDR3 has 13 amino acids. V lost 5 bases to trimming and J lost 7 bases, with 14 bases between them.

This clonotype has ten or more counts. This chain joins TRBV27 and TRBJ2-2; D is undetermined. V was shortened by 0 bases and J by 9 bases, with 8 bases between the two germline ends. Germline V gene lookup returns CDR1 MNHEY and CDR2 SMNVEV (reference sequence). The CDR3 runs 13 residues. CDR3 DNA sequence: TGTGCCAGCAGTTTATCGAACAGCCGGGAGCTGTTTTTT. As protein: CASSLSNSRELFF.

This clonotype occurred many times. The V and J genes are TRBV28 and TRBJ2-3; TRBD2 might be the D (5 bases). V was shortened by 3 bases and J by 0 bases, with 25 bases between the two germline ends. CDR1 and CDR2 (germline): MDHEN, SYDVKM. The CDR3 extends over 20 amino acids. The CDR3 here is CASSFPRTWEILTSTDTQYF. Here the CDR3 DNA reads TGTGCCAGCAGTTTTCCGAGAACTTGGGAGATTTTGACTAGCACAGATACGCAGTATTTT.

This clonotype was seen repeatedly, ten times or more. V is TRBV20-1 and J is TRBJ2-7; tentatively, D is TRBD1 or TRBD2 (5 bases each). Trimming left V 3 bases short and J 1 base short, with 10 bases between. The CDR3 length is 13 residues. Germline V lookup: CDR1 DFQATT, CDR2 SNEGSKA (reference sequence). CDR3 DNA sequence: TGCAGTGCTAGGACCGGGACGTCCTACGAGCAGTACTTC. Amino acids: CSARTGTSYEQYF.